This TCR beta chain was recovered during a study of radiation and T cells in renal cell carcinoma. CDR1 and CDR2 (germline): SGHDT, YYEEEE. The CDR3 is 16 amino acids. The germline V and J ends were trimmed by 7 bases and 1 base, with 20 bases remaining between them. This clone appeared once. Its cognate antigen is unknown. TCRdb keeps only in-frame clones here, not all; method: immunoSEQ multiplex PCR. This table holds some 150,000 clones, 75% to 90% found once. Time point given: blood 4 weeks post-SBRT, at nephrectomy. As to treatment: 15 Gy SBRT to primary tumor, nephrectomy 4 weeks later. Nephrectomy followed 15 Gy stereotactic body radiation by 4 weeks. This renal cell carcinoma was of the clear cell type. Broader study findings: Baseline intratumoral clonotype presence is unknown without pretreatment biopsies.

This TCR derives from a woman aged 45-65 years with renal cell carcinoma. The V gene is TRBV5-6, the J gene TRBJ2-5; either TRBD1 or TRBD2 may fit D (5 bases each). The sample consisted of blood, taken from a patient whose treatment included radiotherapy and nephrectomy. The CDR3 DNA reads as TGTGCCAGCGGCCACCAGATGGGACGGTCCCAAGAGACCCAGTACTTC. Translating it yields CASGHQMGRSQETQYF.